This is a list of T cell receptor beta chains from one sample in a study of OX40 agonist ivuxolimab in advanced cancers. TCRdb's table, derived via immunoSEQ multiplex PCR, lists solely in-frame clones and lacks some. Of about 48,000 clones listed, about 89% are singletons. The sample consisted of CD4+ or CD8+ T cells sorted from blood, taken in a trial of the OX40 agonist ivuxolimab. These receptors all come from an adult with an advanced solid tumor such as melanoma, head and neck, liver or kidney cancer. Each CDR3 is given with its conserved first and last residue. Fields, in order: CDR3 protein, CDR3 DNA, clone size, V gene, J gene, D gene. The D gene is left open where the match is weak. A row's size may be missing; if present it is once, few, many or a size class.

cdr3_aa: CGTGPMNTEAFF
cdr3_nt: TGTGGTACAGGCCCGATGAACACTGAAGCTTTCTTT
clone_size: -
v_call: TRBV19
j_call: TRBJ1-1
d_call: -

cdr3_aa: CAWSVGLAESYEQYF
cdr3_nt: TGTGCCTGGAGTGTAGGACTAGCGGAGTCCTACGAGCAGTACTTC
clone_size: -
v_call: TRBV30
j_call: TRBJ2-7
d_call: TRBD2

cdr3_aa: CASSGRRDTNSPLHF
cdr3_nt: TGTGCCAGCAGTGGGCGCCGGGACACTAATTCACCCCTCCACTTT
clone_size: -
v_call: TRBV25-1
j_call: TRBJ1-6
d_call: -

cdr3_aa: CASREGSNQPQHF
cdr3_nt: TGTGCCAGCAGAGAGGGTTCCAATCAGCCCCAGCATTTT
clone_size: -
v_call: TRBV6-1
j_call: TRBJ1-5
d_call: -

cdr3_aa: CASSPILTDTQYF
cdr3_nt: TGTGCCAGCAGTCCCATTCTCACAGATACGCAGTATTTT
clone_size: -
v_call: TRBV14
j_call: TRBJ2-3
d_call: -

cdr3_aa: CASSLWSPGENSPLHF
cdr3_nt: TGTGCCAGCAGTTTATGGTCCCCAGGGGAGAATTCACCCCTCCACTTT
clone_size: -
v_call: TRBV27
j_call: TRBJ1-6
d_call: -

cdr3_aa: CASSQLADTEAFF
cdr3_nt: TGTGCCAGCAGCCAATTGGCGGATACTGAAGCTTTCTTT
clone_size: few
v_call: TRBV4-2
j_call: TRBJ1-1
d_call: -

cdr3_aa: CASSYFGGMNTEAFF
cdr3_nt: TGTGCCAGCAGTTATTTCGGAGGAATGAACACTGAAGCTTTCTTT
clone_size: -
v_call: TRBV6-5
j_call: TRBJ1-1
d_call: -

cdr3_aa: CATSRDRGTGSYEQYF
cdr3_nt: TGTGCCACCAGCAGAGATCGGGGGACAGGGTCTTACGAGCAGTACTTC
clone_size: -
v_call: TRBV15
j_call: TRBJ2-7
d_call: TRBD1

cdr3_aa: CASSTPGQGHEQYF
cdr3_nt: TGTGCCAGTAGCACGCCGGGACAGGGACACGAGCAGTACTTC
clone_size: once
v_call: TRBV19
j_call: TRBJ2-7
d_call: TRBD1

cdr3_aa: CASSLSLSGRAGNEQFF
cdr3_nt: TGTGCTAGCAGCTTAAGCCTTAGCGGGAGGGCCGGGAATGAGCAGTTCTTC
clone_size: few
v_call: TRBV7-7
j_call: TRBJ2-1
d_call: TRBD2

cdr3_aa: CASSPGVVPYEQYF
cdr3_nt: TGTGCCAGCAGCCCCGGAGTGGTACCTTACGAGCAGTACTTC
clone_size: -
v_call: TRBV9
j_call: TRBJ2-7
d_call: -

cdr3_aa: CASSRGTGNEKLFF
cdr3_nt: TGTGCCAGCAGCCGAGGGACAGGGAATGAAAAACTGTTTTTT
clone_size: -
v_call: TRBV5-6
j_call: TRBJ1-4
d_call: TRBD1

cdr3_aa: CASSDYEQYF
cdr3_nt: TGTGCCAGCAGTGACTACGAGCAGTACTTC
clone_size: -
v_call: TRBV2
j_call: TRBJ2-7
d_call: -

cdr3_aa: CASSVEGTSYNEQFF
cdr3_nt: TGTGCCAGCAGCGTAGAGGGGACCTCATACAATGAGCAGTTCTTC
clone_size: -
v_call: TRBV9
j_call: TRBJ2-1
d_call: -

cdr3_aa: CASSLGTRGGTQSGF
cdr3_nt: TGTGCCAGCAGCTTAGGGACTCGCGGAGGGACCCAAAGTGGTTTT
clone_size: -
v_call: TRBV7-9
j_call: TRBJ2-3
d_call: -

cdr3_aa: CASSFGQASYEQYF
cdr3_nt: TGTGCCAGTAGTTTCGGACAGGCGTCCTACGAGCAGTACTTC
clone_size: -
v_call: TRBV19
j_call: TRBJ2-7
d_call: TRBD1

cdr3_aa: CASQDSGAYEQYF
cdr3_nt: TGTGCCAGCCAGGACTCAGGGGCCTACGAGCAGTACTTC
clone_size: -
v_call: TRBV28
j_call: TRBJ2-7
d_call: -

cdr3_aa: CASSIGTLGYTF
cdr3_nt: TGTGCCAGCAGCATCGGGACACTTGGCTACACCTTC
clone_size: few
v_call: TRBV13
j_call: TRBJ1-2
d_call: -

cdr3_aa: CASSLGGTGAEAFF
cdr3_nt: TGTGCCAGTAGTCTCGGGGGGACAGGGGCTGAAGCTTTCTTT
clone_size: -
v_call: TRBV19
j_call: TRBJ1-1
d_call: TRBD1

cdr3_aa: CASRHVLGSFSEQYF
cdr3_nt: TGTGCCAGCAGGCATGTCTTAGGGAGTTTTAGCGAGCAGTACTTC
clone_size: -
v_call: TRBV11-2
j_call: TRBJ2-7
d_call: -

cdr3_aa: CASSLSLATDEQYF
cdr3_nt: TGCGCCAGCAGTCTCTCACTAGCGACCGACGAGCAGTACTTC
clone_size: -
v_call: TRBV10-1
j_call: TRBJ2-7
d_call: TRBD2

cdr3_aa: CASSQAQTMRTEAFF
cdr3_nt: TGCGCCAGCAGCCAAGCCCAGACCATGAGGACTGAAGCTTTCTTT
clone_size: -
v_call: TRBV4-1
j_call: TRBJ1-1
d_call: -

cdr3_aa: CASSLGTAAYGYTF
cdr3_nt: TGTGCCAGCAGCTTGGGGACAGCGGCTTATGGCTACACCTTC
clone_size: few
v_call: TRBV7-8
j_call: TRBJ1-2
d_call: TRBD1

cdr3_aa: CASSNGIQSTDTQYF
cdr3_nt: TGCGCCAGCAGTAATGGTATCCAAAGCACAGATACGCAGTATTTT
clone_size: few
v_call: TRBV10-1
j_call: TRBJ2-3
d_call: -

cdr3_aa: CASSLGGNLGLYGYTF
cdr3_nt: TGTGCCAGCAGTTTGGGCGGGAACCTCGGCCTCTATGGCTACACCTTC
clone_size: -
v_call: TRBV27
j_call: TRBJ1-2
d_call: -

cdr3_aa: CASSESGTSSYNEQFF
cdr3_nt: TGCGCCAGCAGTGAGTCGGGAACTAGCTCCTACAATGAGCAGTTCTTC
clone_size: -
v_call: TRBV10-2
j_call: TRBJ2-1
d_call: -

cdr3_aa: CASSLTTSIGTDTQYF
cdr3_nt: TGCGCCAGCAGCTTAACGACCAGCATTGGCACAGATACGCAGTATTTT
clone_size: -
v_call: TRBV5-1
j_call: TRBJ2-3
d_call: -

cdr3_aa: CASSQAGTSEGYTF
cdr3_nt: TGTGCCAGCAGCCAGGCGGGGACATCAGAAGGCTACACCTTC
clone_size: -
v_call: TRBV11-2
j_call: TRBJ1-2
d_call: -

cdr3_aa: CASSEAGGRHSYEQYF
cdr3_nt: TGTGCCAGCAGTGAAGCCGGGGGTCGCCACTCCTACGAGCAGTACTTC
clone_size: -
v_call: TRBV6-1
j_call: TRBJ2-7
d_call: -

cdr3_aa: CASQPGGANTEAFF
cdr3_nt: TGTGCCAGTCAGCCGGGGGGGGCAAACACTGAAGCTTTCTTT
clone_size: -
v_call: TRBV19
j_call: TRBJ1-1
d_call: -

cdr3_aa: CARGEGPDEAFF
cdr3_nt: TGTGCCAGGGGTGAAGGGCCTGATGAAGCTTTCTTT
clone_size: -
v_call: TRBV21-1
j_call: TRBJ1-1
d_call: -

cdr3_aa: CAISGLTSGGANEQFF
cdr3_nt: TGTGCCATCAGTGGACTAACTAGCGGGGGGGCGAATGAGCAGTTCTTC
clone_size: -
v_call: TRBV10-3
j_call: TRBJ2-1
d_call: TRBD2

cdr3_aa: CASSTPDRGGGYTF
cdr3_nt: TGTGCCAGCAGCACACCTGACAGGGGCGGTGGCTACACCTTC
clone_size: -
v_call: TRBV11-2
j_call: TRBJ1-2
d_call: TRBD1

cdr3_aa: CASSSSAPTAQPSNYGYTF
cdr3_nt: TGTGCCAGCAGCTCCTCCGCCCCGACAGCGCAACCTTCTAACTATGGCTACACCTTC
clone_size: -
v_call: TRBV7-9
j_call: TRBJ1-2
d_call: -

cdr3_aa: CAILGLAGEGSEQYF
cdr3_nt: TGTGCCATCCTGGGACTAGCGGGAGAGGGAAGCGAGCAGTACTTC
clone_size: -
v_call: TRBV2
j_call: TRBJ2-7
d_call: TRBD2

cdr3_aa: CASSLPDYEQYF
cdr3_nt: TGTGCCAGCAGTTTGCCCGACTACGAGCAGTACTTC
clone_size: -
v_call: TRBV28
j_call: TRBJ2-7
d_call: -

cdr3_aa: CASSPDKGGVLDTEAFF
cdr3_nt: TGTGCCAGCAGCCCCGATAAGGGAGGGGTGTTAGACACTGAAGCTTTCTTT
clone_size: -
v_call: TRBV27
j_call: TRBJ1-1
d_call: -

cdr3_aa: CASSLSGNQPQHF
cdr3_nt: TGTGCCAGCAGTTTATCCGGCAATCAGCCCCAGCATTTT
clone_size: -
v_call: TRBV27
j_call: TRBJ1-5
d_call: -

cdr3_aa: CASSLGQHNSPLHF
cdr3_nt: TGTGCCAGCAGCTTGGGACAGCATAATTCACCCCTCCACTTT
clone_size: -
v_call: TRBV5-4
j_call: TRBJ1-6
d_call: -

cdr3_aa: CASVGAQETQYF
cdr3_nt: TGTGCCAGCGTCGGAGCCCAAGAGACCCAGTACTTC
clone_size: -
v_call: TRBV6-1
j_call: TRBJ2-5
d_call: -

cdr3_aa: CAIPGQGSNYGYTF
cdr3_nt: TGTGCCATCCCCGGACAGGGATCTAACTATGGCTACACCTTC
clone_size: -
v_call: TRBV2
j_call: TRBJ1-2
d_call: TRBD1

cdr3_aa: CASGPGQGTETEAFF
cdr3_nt: TGTGCTAGTGGCCCCGGACAGGGGACCGAGACTGAAGCTTTCTTT
clone_size: -
v_call: TRBV12-5
j_call: TRBJ1-1
d_call: TRBD1

cdr3_aa: CASSEGLAYEQYF
cdr3_nt: TGTGCCAGCAGTGAAGGACTAGCCTACGAGCAGTACTTC
clone_size: few
v_call: TRBV2
j_call: TRBJ2-7
d_call: -

cdr3_aa: CASTAGGVLTYEQYF
cdr3_nt: TGTGCCAGCACCGCGGGGGGAGTTTTGACCTACGAGCAGTACTTC
clone_size: -
v_call: TRBV7-8
j_call: TRBJ2-7
d_call: TRBD2

cdr3_aa: CASSLFPTGGYEQYF
cdr3_nt: TGTGCCAGCAGCTTGTTCCCGACGGGTGGGTACGAGCAGTACTTC
clone_size: -
v_call: TRBV5-8
j_call: TRBJ2-7
d_call: -

cdr3_aa: CASSHNLYNEQFF
cdr3_nt: TGTGCCAGCAGCCATAACCTATACAATGAGCAGTTCTTC
clone_size: -
v_call: TRBV28
j_call: TRBJ2-1
d_call: -

cdr3_aa: CASSRGQTGGTNSNQPQHF
cdr3_nt: TGCGCCAGCAGTCGGGGCCAAACAGGGGGGACGAATAGCAATCAGCCCCAGCATTTT
clone_size: -
v_call: TRBV23-1
j_call: TRBJ1-5
d_call: TRBD1

cdr3_aa: CASTKTSGPSDTQYF
cdr3_nt: TGTGCCAGCACCAAGACTAGCGGACCATCGGATACGCAGTATTTT
clone_size: few
v_call: TRBV9
j_call: TRBJ2-3
d_call: TRBD2

cdr3_aa: CASSQGVGQPQHF
cdr3_nt: TGTGCCAGCTCACAGGGGGTCGGTCAGCCCCAGCATTTT
clone_size: -
v_call: TRBV27
j_call: TRBJ1-5
d_call: TRBD1